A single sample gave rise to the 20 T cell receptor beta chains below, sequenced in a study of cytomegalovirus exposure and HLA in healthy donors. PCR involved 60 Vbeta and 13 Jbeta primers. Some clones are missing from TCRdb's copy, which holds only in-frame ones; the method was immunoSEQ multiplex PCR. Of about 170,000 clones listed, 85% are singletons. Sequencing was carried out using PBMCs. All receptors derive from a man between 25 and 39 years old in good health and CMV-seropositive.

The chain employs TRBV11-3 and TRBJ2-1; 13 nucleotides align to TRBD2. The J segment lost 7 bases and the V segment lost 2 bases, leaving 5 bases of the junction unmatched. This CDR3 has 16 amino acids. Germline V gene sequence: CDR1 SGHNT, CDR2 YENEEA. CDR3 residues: CASSLIGTSGMNEQFF. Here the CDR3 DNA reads TGTGCCAGCAGCTTAATCGGGACTAGCGGGATGAATGAGCAGTTCTTC.

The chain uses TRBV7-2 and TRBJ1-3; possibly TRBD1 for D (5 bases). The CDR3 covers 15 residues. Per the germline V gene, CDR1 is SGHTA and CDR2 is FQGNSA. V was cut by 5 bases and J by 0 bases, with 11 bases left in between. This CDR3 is CASSRDSVSGNTIYF. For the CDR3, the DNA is TGTGCCAGCAGCCGGGACTCCGTCTCTGGAAACACCATATATTTT.

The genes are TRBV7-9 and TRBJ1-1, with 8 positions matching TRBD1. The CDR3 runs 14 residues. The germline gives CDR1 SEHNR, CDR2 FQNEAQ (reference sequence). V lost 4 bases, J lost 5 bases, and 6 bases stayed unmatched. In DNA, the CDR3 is TGTGCCAGCAGCTCGCAGGGGGCGAAGACTGAAGCTTTCTTT. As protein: CASSSQGAKTEAFF.

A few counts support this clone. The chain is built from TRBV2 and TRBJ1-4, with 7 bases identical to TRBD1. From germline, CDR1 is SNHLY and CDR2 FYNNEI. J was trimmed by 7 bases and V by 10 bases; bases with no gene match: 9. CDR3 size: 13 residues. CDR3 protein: CATPGQDPEKLFF. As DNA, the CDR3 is TGTGCCACCCCCGGACAGGACCCTGAAAAACTGTTTTTT. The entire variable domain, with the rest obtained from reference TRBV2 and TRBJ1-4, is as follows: EPEVTQTPSHQVTQMGQEVILRCVPISNHLYFYWYRQILGQKVEFLVSFYNNEISEKSEIFDDQFSVERPDGSNFTLKIRSTKLEDSAMYFCATPGQDPEKLFFGSGTQLSVL.

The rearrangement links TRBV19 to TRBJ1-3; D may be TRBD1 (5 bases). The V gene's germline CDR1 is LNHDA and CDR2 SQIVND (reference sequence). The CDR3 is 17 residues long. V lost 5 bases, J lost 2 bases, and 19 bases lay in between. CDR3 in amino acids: CASSVPGLLGAGNTIYF. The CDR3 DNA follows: TGTGCCAGTAGTGTACCGGGACTCCTAGGCGCTGGAAACACCATATATTTT.

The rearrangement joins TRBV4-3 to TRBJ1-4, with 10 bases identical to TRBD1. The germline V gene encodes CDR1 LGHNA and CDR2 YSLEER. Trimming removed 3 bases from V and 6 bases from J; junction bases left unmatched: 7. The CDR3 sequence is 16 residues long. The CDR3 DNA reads TGCGCCAGCAGCCATGTACGAGGGACAGGGGATGAAAAACTGTTTTTT. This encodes CASSHVRGTGDEKLFF.

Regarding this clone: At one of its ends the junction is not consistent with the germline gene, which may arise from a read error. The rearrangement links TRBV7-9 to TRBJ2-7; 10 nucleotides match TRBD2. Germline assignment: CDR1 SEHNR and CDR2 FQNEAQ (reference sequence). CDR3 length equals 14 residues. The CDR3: CSSSLGLAVGEQYF. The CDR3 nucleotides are TGTTCCAGCAGCTTAGGACTAGCGGTCGGCGAGCAGTACTTC.

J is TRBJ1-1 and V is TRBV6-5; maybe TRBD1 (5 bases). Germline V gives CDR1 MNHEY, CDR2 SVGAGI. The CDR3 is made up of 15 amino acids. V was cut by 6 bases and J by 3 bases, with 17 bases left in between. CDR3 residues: CASSYTSGLYTEAFF. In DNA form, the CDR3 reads TGTGCCAGCAGCTATACGTCAGGGTTGTACACTGAAGCTTTCTTT.

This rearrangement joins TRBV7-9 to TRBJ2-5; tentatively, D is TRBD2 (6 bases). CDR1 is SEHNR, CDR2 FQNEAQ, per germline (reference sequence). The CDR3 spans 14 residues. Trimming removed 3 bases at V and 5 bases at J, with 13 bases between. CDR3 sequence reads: CASSFTGVGETQYF. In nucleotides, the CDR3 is TGTGCCAGCAGCTTTACGGGGGTAGGGGAGACCCAGTACTTC.

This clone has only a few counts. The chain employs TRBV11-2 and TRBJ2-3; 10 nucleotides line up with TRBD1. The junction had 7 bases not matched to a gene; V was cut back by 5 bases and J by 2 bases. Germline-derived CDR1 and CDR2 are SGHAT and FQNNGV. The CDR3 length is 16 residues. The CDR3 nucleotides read TGTGCCAGCAGCCCGCGGACAGGGGGGTTCACAGATACGCAGTATTTT. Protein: CASSPRTGGFTDTQYF. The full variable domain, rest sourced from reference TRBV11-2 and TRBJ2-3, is EAGVAQSPRYKIIEKRQSVAFWCNPISGHATLYWYQQILGQGPKLLIQFQNNGVVDDSQLPKDRFSAERLKGVDSTLKIQPAKLEDSAVYLCASSPRTGGFTDTQYFGPGTRLTVL.

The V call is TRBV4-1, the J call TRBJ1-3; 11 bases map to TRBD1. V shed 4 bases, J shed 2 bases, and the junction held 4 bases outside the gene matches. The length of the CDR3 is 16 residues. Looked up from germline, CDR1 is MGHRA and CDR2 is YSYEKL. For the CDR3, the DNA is TGCGCCAGCAGCCCAGGACAGGGGGCGCCTGGAAACACCATATATTTT. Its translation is CASSPGQGAPGNTIYF.

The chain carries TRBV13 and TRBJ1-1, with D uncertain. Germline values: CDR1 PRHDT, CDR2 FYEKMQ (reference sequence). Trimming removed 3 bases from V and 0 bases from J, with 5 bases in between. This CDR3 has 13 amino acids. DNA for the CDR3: TGTGCCAGCAGCTTTCAAATGAACACTGAAGCTTTCTTT. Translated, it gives CASSFQMNTEAFF.

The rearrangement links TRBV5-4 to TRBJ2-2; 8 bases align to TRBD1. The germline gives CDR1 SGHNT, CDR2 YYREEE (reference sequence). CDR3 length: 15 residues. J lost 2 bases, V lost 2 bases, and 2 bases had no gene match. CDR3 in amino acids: CASSLDRGNTGELFF. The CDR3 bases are TGTGCCAGCAGCTTAGACAGGGGTAACACCGGGGAGCTGTTTTTT.

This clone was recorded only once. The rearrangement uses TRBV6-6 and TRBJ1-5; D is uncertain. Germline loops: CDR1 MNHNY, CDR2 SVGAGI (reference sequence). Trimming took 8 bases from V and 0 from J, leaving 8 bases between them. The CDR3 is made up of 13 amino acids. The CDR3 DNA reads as TGTGCCAGCGGCCAATATAGCAATCAGCCCCAGCATTTT. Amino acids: CASGQYSNQPQHF.

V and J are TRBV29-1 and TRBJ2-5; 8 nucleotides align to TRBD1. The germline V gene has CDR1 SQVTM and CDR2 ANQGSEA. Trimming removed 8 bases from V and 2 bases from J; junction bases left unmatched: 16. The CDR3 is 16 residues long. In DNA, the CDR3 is TGCAGCCTCCTCACATGGGGACAGGAAGAACAAGAGACCCAGTACTTC. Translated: CSLLTWGQEEQETQYF.

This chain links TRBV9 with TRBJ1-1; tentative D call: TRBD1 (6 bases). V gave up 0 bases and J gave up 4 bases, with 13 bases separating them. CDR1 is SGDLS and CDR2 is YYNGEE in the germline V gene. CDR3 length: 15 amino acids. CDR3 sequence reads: CASSVAGGWATEAFF. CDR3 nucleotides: TGTGCCAGCAGCGTAGCGGGGGGCTGGGCCACTGAAGCTTTCTTT. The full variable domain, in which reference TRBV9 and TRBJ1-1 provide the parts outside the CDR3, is DSGVTQTPKHLITATGQRVTLRCSPRSGDLSVYWYQQSLDQGLQFLIQYYNGEERAKGNILERFSAQQFPDLHSELNLSSLELGDSALYFCASSVAGGWATEAFFGQGTRLTVV.

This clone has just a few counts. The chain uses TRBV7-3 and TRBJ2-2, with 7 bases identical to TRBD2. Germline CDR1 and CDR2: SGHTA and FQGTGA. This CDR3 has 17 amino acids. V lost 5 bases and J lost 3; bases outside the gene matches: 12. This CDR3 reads CASSDPQEGGHTGELFF. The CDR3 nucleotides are TGTGCCAGCAGCGATCCTCAGGAGGGAGGGCACACCGGGGAGCTGTTTTTT.

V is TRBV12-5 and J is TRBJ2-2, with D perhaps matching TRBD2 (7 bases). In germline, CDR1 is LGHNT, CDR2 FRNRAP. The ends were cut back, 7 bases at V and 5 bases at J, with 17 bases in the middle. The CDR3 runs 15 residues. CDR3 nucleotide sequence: TGTGCTAGTGCCTTGGGGGGCGGGAGAACCGGGGAGCTGTTTTTT. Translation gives CASALGGGRTGELFF.

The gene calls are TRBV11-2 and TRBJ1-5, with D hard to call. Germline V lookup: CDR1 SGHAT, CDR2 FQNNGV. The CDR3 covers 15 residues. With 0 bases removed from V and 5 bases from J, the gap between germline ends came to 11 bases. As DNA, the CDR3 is TGTGCCAGCAGCTTAGACACATATCGGGATCAGCCCCAGCATTTT. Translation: CASSLDTYRDQPQHF.

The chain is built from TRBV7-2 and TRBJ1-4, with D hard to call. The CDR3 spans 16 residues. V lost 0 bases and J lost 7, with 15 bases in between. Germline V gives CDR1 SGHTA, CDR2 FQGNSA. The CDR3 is CASSLALEGRGEKLFF. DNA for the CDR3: TGTGCCAGCAGCTTAGCGCTTGAGGGTCGAGGTGAAAAACTGTTTTTT.